The 32 T cell receptor beta chains below were found in one sample sequenced in a study of metastatic and nonmetastatic thyroid tumors. The entire patient cohort was treatment-naive prior to thyroid surgery. With MiXCR, TCRdb reprocessed the PCR reads. The table has tens of thousands of clones, around a fifth seen once. The specimen sequenced was blood. The receptor set was obtained from a female donor with papillary thyroid cancer or a benign thyroid nodule (not recorded which). Some clones in this sample may be carry-over from other donors' samples.

This clone was counted many times. The rearrangement uses TRBV18 and TRBJ2-1; tentatively, D is TRBD2 (5 bases). Germline lookup yields CDR1 KGHSH and CDR2 LQKENI. Between the trimmed V and J ends, which lost 0 bases and 6 bases, there was a span of 6 bases. This CDR3 contains 13 residues. The DNA of the CDR3 is TGTGCCAGCTCACCACCGGGGAGCAATGAGCAGTTCTTC. This codes for CASSPPGSNEQFF.

This clone is medium-sized within its sample. V is TRBV28 and J is TRBJ2-7, with D unclear. V lost 6 bases and J 4 bases, leaving 22 bases between the germline ends. The CDR3 has 16 residues. Looked up from germline, CDR1 is MDHEN and CDR2 is SYDVKM. The CDR3: CASSSSGAVLPYEQYF. CDR3 coding DNA: TGTGCCAGCAGCTCCTCTGGCGCGGTCCTCCCATACGAGCAGTACTTC.

As concerns this clone: An end of the junction differs from the germline gene, which may be a read error. V is TRBV11-3 and J is TRBJ2-3; the D is unclear. This CDR3 is built from 12 residues. The V gene's germline CDR1 is SGHNT and CDR2 YENEEA. The CDR3 DNA is TGTGCCAGCAGCTTATACCCAGATACACAGTATTTT. It codes for CASSLYPDTQYF.

This clone was detected many times. The same CDR3 arises from other DNA sequences in this sample as well. The rearrangement joins TRBV14 to TRBJ2-7; D is unresolved. Deletions cut 1 base from V and 3 bases from J, with 4 bases between. The length of the CDR3 is 12 residues. The germline gives CDR1 SGHDN, CDR2 FVKESK. CDR3 loop: CASSQGGYEQYF. CDR3 bases: TGTGCCAGCAGCCAAGGGGGCTACGAGCAGTACTTC.

This clone was found many times. The chain is built from TRBV5-1 and TRBJ1-1; D is perhaps TRBD1 (5 bases). This CDR3 is 14 amino acids long. Germline CDR1 is SGHRS and CDR2 is YFSETQ. V gave up 4 bases and J gave up 0 bases, with 10 bases separating them. The CDR3 DNA reads TGCGCCAGCAGCCAGGGCCTTCTGAACACTGAAGCTTTCTTT. Its translation: CASSQGLLNTEAFF. The full variable domain, completed using reference TRBV5-1 and TRBJ1-1, is KAGVTQTPRYLIKTRGQQVTLSCSPISGHRSVSWYQQTPGQGLQFLFEYFSETQRNKGNFPGRFSGRQFSNSRSEMNVSTLELGDSALYLCASSQGLLNTEAFFGQGTRLTVV.

This clone was seen more than once but under ten times. V and J are TRBV12-3 or TRBV12-4 and TRBJ2-1; no firm D call. V was shortened by 2 bases and J by 5 bases, with 10 bases between the two germline ends. The CDR3 loop spans 14 amino acids. As DNA, the CDR3 is TGTGCCAGCAGTTTACGTCGGCGAGACAATGAGCAGTTCTTC. Translating gives CASSLRRRDNEQFF.

This clone was found many times. This may stem from a read error, because a much larger clone lies one nucleotide away. The sample carries other DNA sequences with the same CDR3. V and J are TRBV20-1 and TRBJ2-7, with 7 bases identical to TRBD1. Germline assignment: CDR1 DFQATT and CDR2 SNEGSKA (reference sequence). This CDR3 comprises 14 residues. CDR3 loop: CSGTALGQPYEQYF. In DNA form, the CDR3 reads TGCAGCGGAACCGCTCTGGGACAGCCGTACGAGCAGTACTTT.

This clone was seen a handful of times. The V call is TRBV5-6, the J call TRBJ2-1; 12 bases agree with TRBD2. Germline V gene data show CDR1 as SGHDT and CDR2 as YYEEEE. The J segment lost 6 bases and the V segment lost 2 bases, leaving 9 bases of the junction unmatched. The CDR3 runs 17 residues. In DNA form, the CDR3 reads TGTGCCAGCAGCTTAGGACTAGCGGGGTCGGTTCGCAATGAGCAGTTCTTC. Protein product: CASSLGLAGSVRNEQFF.

The chain combines TRBV28 with TRBJ1-3; the D gene is possibly TRBD1 (5 bases). In germline, CDR1 is MDHEN, CDR2 SYDVKM. The CDR3 totals 18 residues. Trimming removed 7 bases at V and 6 bases at J, with 28 bases between. The DNA of the CDR3 is TGTGCCAGCACCAACCCCACGCCAGGCGGGGCGCAGGTAAACACCATATATTTT. This gives the protein CASTNPTPGGAQVNTIYF.

As regards this clone: A much larger clone lies one base from this, so it may be a read error. The chain carries TRBV5-6 and TRBJ1-2; D ambiguous. Per germline, CDR1 SGHDT and CDR2 YYEEEE. This CDR3 spans 14 amino acids. The CDR3 sequence: CASSSDMGNYGYTF. In DNA, the CDR3 is TGTGCTAGCAGCTCCGACATGGGGAACTATGGCTACACCTTC.

This clone was seen repeatedly, ten times or more. Other DNA sequences from this sample encode an identical CDR3 as well. This chain links TRBV7-2 with TRBJ2-1; D may be TRBD1 or TRBD2 (5 bases each). In germline, CDR1 is SGHTA, CDR2 FQGNSA. This CDR3 spans 14 amino acids. Trimming cost V 7 bases and J 4 bases, with 14 bases left between them. CDR3 residues: CASNPGTEYNEQFF. CDR3 nucleotide sequence: TGTGCCAGCAATCCCGGGACCGAATACAATGAGCAGTTCTTC. Supplemented by reference TRBV7-2 and TRBJ2-1, the full variable domain reads GAGVSQSPSNKVTEKGKDVELRCDPISGHTALYWYRQSLGQGLEFLIYFQGNSAPDKSGLPSDRFSAERTGGSVSTLTIQRTQQEDSAVYLCASNPGTEYNEQFFGPGTRLTVL.

This clone was seen at least ten times. The chain has TRBV6-4 and TRBJ2-1; D tentatively reads TRBD1 or TRBD2 (5 bases each). The CDR3 length is 15 residues. Trimming left V 6 bases short and J 0 bases short, with 12 bases between. CDR1 and CDR2 (germline): MRHNA, SNTAGT. The CDR3 is CASSGDGSSYNEQFF. As DNA, the CDR3 is TGTGCCAGCAGCGGGGACGGTAGCTCCTACAATGAGCAGTTCTTC.

In this sample, this clone turned up a few times. A single base separates this from a much larger clone, so it may be a read error. This CDR3 is also generated by other DNA sequences in the sample. The rearrangement joins TRBV29-1 to TRBJ2-3, with D perhaps TRBD1 or TRBD2 (5 bases each). The CDR3 loop spans 14 amino acids. CDR1 and CDR2 from the germline V gene are SQVTM and ANQGSEA. The V gene lost 7 bases and the J gene lost 5 bases, with 19 bases spanning the gap. CDR3 amino acids: CSAERTLQGDTQYF. The DNA for the CDR3 is TGCAGCGCAGAACGGACTCTCCAGGGAGATACGCAGTATTTT.

This rearrangement joins TRBV6-5 to TRBJ2-2; tentative D call: TRBD1 (6 bases). Trimming shortened V by 6 bases and J by 0 bases, and 20 bases separated the two germline ends. There are 18 residues in the CDR3. The germline CDR1 and CDR2 sequences are MNHEY and SVGAGI. CDR3 protein: CASSKQLGQHTNTGELFF. CDR3 nucleotide sequence: TGTGCCAGCAGCAAGCAACTCGGACAGCATACGAACACCGGGGAGCTGTTTTTT.

In its sample, this clone was seen many times. The chain combines TRBV20-1 with TRBJ1-1; D possibly corresponds to TRBD1 (6 bases). Trimming removed 5 bases from V and 6 bases from J, with 16 bases in between. There are 13 residues in the CDR3. The germline V gene has CDR1 DFQATT and CDR2 SNEGSKA (reference sequence). DNA for the CDR3: TGCAGTGCTGGAGGACAGAGACGAGCTGAAGCTTTCTTT. It is translated as CSAGGQRRAEAFF.

Many counts were recorded for this clone. The gene calls are TRBV3-1 and TRBJ2-5; D might be TRBD2 (5 bases). The CDR3 loop spans 13 amino acids. Per germline, CDR1 LGHDT and CDR2 YNNKEL (reference sequence). Trimming removed 0 bases at V and 9 bases at J, with 11 bases between. The CDR3 loop is CASSQDRRRAQYF. The DNA of the CDR3 is TGTGCCAGCAGCCAAGATAGGAGGCGGGCCCAGTACTTC.

The table lists this clone with a few counts. The CDR3: CASSRDRGGEKLFF. CDR3 DNA: TGTGCCAGCAGCAGGGACAGGGGAGGGGAAAAACTGTTTTTT. This sequence joins TRBV5-4 and TRBJ1-4; 10 positions match TRBD1. J lost 8 bases, V lost 4 bases, and 5 bases had no gene match. The CDR3 contains 14 residues. CDR1 SGHNT and CDR2 YYREEE come from the germline V gene (reference sequence).

This clone occurred many times. The CDR3 DNA follows: TGTGCCAGCAGTTACAGGGGGGTACTAGATACGCAGTATTTT. This sequence encodes CASSYRGVLDTQYF. The chain carries TRBV6-2 or TRBV6-3 and TRBJ2-3, with D tentatively TRBD1 or TRBD2 (6 bases each). V was pared by 2 bases and J by 5 bases, with 11 bases between. The V gene's germline CDR1 is MNHEY and CDR2 SVGEGT. This CDR3 spans 14 amino acids.

The chain uses TRBV5-1 and TRBJ1-2; D is uncertain. The germline V and J ends were trimmed by 1 base and 8 bases, with 9 bases remaining between them. The germline CDR1 and CDR2 sequences are SGHRS and YFSETQ. This CDR3 spans 12 amino acids. The CDR3 spells CASSLSSVGYTF. In nucleotides, the CDR3 is TGCGCCAGCAGCTTGTCCTCTGTGGGCTACACCTTC.

The table lists this clone with a few counts. This chain connects TRBV19 to TRBJ2-1; D call uncertain. V lost 3 bases and J 6 bases, leaving 9 bases between the germline ends. The CDR3 covers 13 residues. The germline CDR1 and CDR2 sequences are LNHDA and SQIVND (reference sequence). CDR3 bases: TGTGCCAGTAGTATTTACCCAAGCAATGAGCAGTTCTTC. This codes for CASSIYPSNEQFF. The full variable domain, with the rest looked up from reference TRBV19 and TRBJ2-1, is DGGITQSPKYLFRKEGQNVTLSCEQNLNHDAMYWYRQDPGQGLRLIYYSQIVNDFQKGDIAEGYSVSREKKESFPLTVTSAQKNPTAFYLCASSIYPSNEQFFGPGTRLTVL.

This clone occurred many times. The J gene is TRBJ2-7, the V gene TRBV5-1, with D possibly being TRBD1 or TRBD2 (5 bases each). This CDR3 has 15 amino acids. The germline V and J ends were trimmed by 0 bases and 3 bases, with 13 bases remaining between them. Germline loops: CDR1 SGHRS, CDR2 YFSETQ. The DNA of the CDR3 is TGCGCCAGCAGCTTGGATCTTGGGGGAATCTACGAGCAGTACTTC. It translates to CASSLDLGGIYEQYF.

This sequence joins TRBV20-1 and TRBJ1-6, with a weak D call TRBD1 (5 bases). CDR1 and CDR2 from the germline V gene are DFQATT and SNEGSKA (reference sequence). V lost 0 bases, J lost 8 bases, and 11 bases lay in between. The length of the CDR3 is 14 residues. For the CDR3, the DNA is TGCAGTGCTAGAGATCAGGGAGGACATTCACCCCTCCACTTT. The encoded protein is CSARDQGGHSPLHF.

This sequence joins TRBV4-1 and TRBJ1-3, with a weak D call TRBD1 (6 bases). This CDR3 comprises 18 residues. Trimming cost V 3 bases and J 3 bases, with 21 bases left between them. CDR1 is MGHRA and CDR2 is YSYEKL in the germline V gene. This CDR3 reads CASSQDGNYRVRGNTIYF. In DNA, the CDR3 is TGCGCCAGCAGCCAGGATGGGAATTACAGGGTCCGTGGAAACACCATATATTTT.

This clone was recorded many times. The chain recombines TRBV12-3 or TRBV12-4 with TRBJ2-3; perhaps TRBD1 as D (5 bases). Trimming shortened V by 2 bases and J by 3 bases, and 9 bases separated the two germline ends. The CDR3 has 14 amino acids. CDR3 in DNA: TGTGCCAGCAGTTTATGGCAGGGAACAGATACGCAGTATTTT. Translating it yields CASSLWQGTDTQYF.

This clone showed up just a few times. J is TRBJ2-1 and V is TRBV6-2 or TRBV6-3, with D perhaps TRBD1 (6 bases). Per the germline V gene, CDR1 is MNHEY and CDR2 is SVGEGT. Trimming stripped 0 bases from V and 4 bases from J, with 16 bases between. The CDR3 consists of 17 residues. The CDR3 protein is CASSYSYNRGGYNEQFF. CDR3 DNA: TGTGCCAGCAGTTACTCTTATAATAGAGGGGGATACAATGAGCAGTTCTTC.

This clone has a count of ten or more. The chain uses TRBV20-1 and TRBJ1-1; D is uncertain. Germline values: CDR1 DFQATT, CDR2 SNEGSKA (reference sequence). This CDR3 has 13 amino acids. Trimming cost V 0 bases and J 6 bases, with 11 bases left between them. CDR3 sequence: CSARESGLPEAFF. The DNA for the CDR3 is TGCAGTGCTAGAGAGAGTGGCTTACCTGAAGCTTTCTTT.

The gene calls are TRBV25-1 and TRBJ1-2; TRBD1 aligns across 7 bases. Unmatched junction bases numbered 5, after V lost 6 bases and J lost 4 bases. Germline CDR1 MGHDK, CDR2 SYGVNS. CDR3 length equals 13 residues. The CDR3 is CASRKGDSYGYTF. The CDR3 region has the DNA TGTGCCAGCAGGAAGGGGGACAGCTATGGCTACACCTTC.

The table lists this clone with many counts. V is TRBV5-1 and J is TRBJ1-6; D call uncertain. Trimming pared 8 bases from V and 8 bases from J, leaving 5 bases between. This CDR3 spans 10 amino acids. Germline assignment: CDR1 SGHRS and CDR2 YFSETQ. The CDR3 DNA reads TGCGCCAGTCCCGATTCACCCCTCCACTTT. Translation: CASPDSPLHF.

This clone came up many times. The CDR3 is CASSFYLLSREFSGANVLTF. Here the CDR3 DNA reads TGTGCCAGCAGTTTTTATCTGCTAAGTCGAGAATTTTCTGGGGCCAACGTCCTGACTTTC. The V gene is TRBV12-3 or TRBV12-4, the J gene TRBJ2-6, with D hard to call. V lost 3 bases to trimming and J lost 1 base, with 22 bases between them. The CDR3 loop spans 20 amino acids.

The table lists this clone with many counts. The rearrangement uses TRBV5-5 and TRBJ1-6; 8 bases agree with TRBD1. The CDR3 sequence is 15 residues long. After removal of 4 bases from V and 9 bases from J, the junction contained 9 bases not matched to a gene. Germline-derived CDR1 and CDR2 are SGHKS and YYEKEE (reference sequence). CDR3 sequence: CASSPGTGQGSPLHF. CDR3 DNA sequence: TGTGCCAGCAGCCCGGGGACAGGCCAGGGTTCACCCCTCCACTTT.

This clone was counted a few times. The V gene is TRBV2, the J gene TRBJ2-7; no reliable D call. This CDR3 spans 13 amino acids. The germline CDR1 and CDR2 sequences are SNHLY and FYNNEI. Trimming removed 4 bases from V and 3 bases from J, with 10 bases in between. The CDR3 loop reads CASSGGRVYEQYF. The CDR3 coding sequence is TGTGCCAGCAGTGGAGGTCGGGTCTACGAGCAGTACTTC.

This clone was counted at least ten times. The V and J genes are TRBV19 and TRBJ1-1; no firm D call. The CDR3 runs to 13 residues. CDR1 and CDR2 from the germline V gene are LNHDA and SQIVND (reference sequence). Trimming took off 5 bases at V and 5 bases at J, with 12 bases between the two ends. CDR3 coding DNA: TGTGCCAGTAGTCCCTCTATCTGGACTGAAGCTTTCTTT. Protein: CASSPSIWTEAFF.